This record covers a single TCR beta chain. The read finishes 3 residues shy of the CDR3 end, and the germline J gene is used to complete it. This specimen belongs to a study of T cells in women clearing cervical HPV infection. The CDR3 sequence is 13 residues long. The V gene lost 5 bases and the J gene lost 2 bases, with 9 bases spanning the gap. Germline-derived CDR1 and CDR2 are MDHEN and SYDVKM. Sequencing used immunoSEQ multiplex PCR; TCRdb keeps in-frame clones, though not all of them. This repertoire includes about 32,000 clones. J is TRBJ1-2 and V is TRBV28; unclear D gene. This TCR was sampled from a woman aged 18 to 75 with a cervical HPV16 infection that either progressed to CIN3+ or cleared (not recorded which). The sample was blood buffy coat. The CDR3 reads CASSLARNYGYTF. The CDR3 DNA, read in part, is TGTGCCAGCAGTCTAGCTAGGAACTATGGC.